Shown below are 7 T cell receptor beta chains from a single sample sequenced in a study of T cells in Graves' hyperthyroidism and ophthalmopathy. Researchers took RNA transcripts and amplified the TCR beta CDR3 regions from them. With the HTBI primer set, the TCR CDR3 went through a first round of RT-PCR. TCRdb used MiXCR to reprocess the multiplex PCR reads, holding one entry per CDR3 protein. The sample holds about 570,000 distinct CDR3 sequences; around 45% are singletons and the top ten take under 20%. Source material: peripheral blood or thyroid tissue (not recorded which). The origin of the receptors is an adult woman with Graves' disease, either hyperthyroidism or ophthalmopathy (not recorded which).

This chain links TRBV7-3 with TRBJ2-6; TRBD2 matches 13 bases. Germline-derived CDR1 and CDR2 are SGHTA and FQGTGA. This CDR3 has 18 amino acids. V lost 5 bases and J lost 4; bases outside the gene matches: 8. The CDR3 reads CASSRGLAGVSGANVLTF. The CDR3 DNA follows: TGTGCCAGCAGCAGAGGACTAGCGGGAGTGTCCGGGGCCAACGTCCTGACTTTC. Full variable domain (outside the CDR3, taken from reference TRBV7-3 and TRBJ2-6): GAGVSQTPSNKVTEKGKYVELRCDPISGHTALYWYRQSLGQGPEFLIYFQGTGAADDSGLPNDRFFAVRPEGSVSTLKIQRTERGDSAVYLCASSRGLAGVSGANVLTFGAGSRLTVL.

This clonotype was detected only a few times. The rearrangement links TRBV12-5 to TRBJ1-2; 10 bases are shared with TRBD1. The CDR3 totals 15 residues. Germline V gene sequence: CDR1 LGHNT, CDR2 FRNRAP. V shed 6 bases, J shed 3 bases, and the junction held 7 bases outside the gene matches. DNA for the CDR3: TGTGCTAGTGGAAATGGACAGGGGGGGGACTATGGCTACACCTTC. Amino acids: CASGNGQGGDYGYTF. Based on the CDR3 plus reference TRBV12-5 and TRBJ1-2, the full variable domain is DARVTQTPRHKVTEMGQEVTMRCQPILGHNTVFWYRQTMMQGLELLAYFRNRAPLDDSGMPKDRFSAEMPDATLATLKIQPSEPRDSAVYFCASGNGQGGDYGYTFGSGTRLTVV.

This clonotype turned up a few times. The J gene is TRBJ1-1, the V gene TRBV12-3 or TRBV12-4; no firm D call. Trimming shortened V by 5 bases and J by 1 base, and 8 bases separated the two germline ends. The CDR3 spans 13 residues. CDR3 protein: CASSLQWNTEAFF. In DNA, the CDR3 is TGTGCCAGCAGTCTACAGTGGAACACTGAAGCTTTCTTT.

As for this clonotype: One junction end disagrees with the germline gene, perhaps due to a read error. Here the CDR3 reads CAGSVLLQFQGTQYF. The CDR3 DNA is TGTGCCGGCAGTGTCTTACTGCAGTTCCAAGGGACCCAGTACTTC. The chain is built from TRBV2 and TRBJ2-5; D gene ambiguous. CDR3 length: 15 amino acids. Germline V gives CDR1 SNHLY, CDR2 FYNNEI.

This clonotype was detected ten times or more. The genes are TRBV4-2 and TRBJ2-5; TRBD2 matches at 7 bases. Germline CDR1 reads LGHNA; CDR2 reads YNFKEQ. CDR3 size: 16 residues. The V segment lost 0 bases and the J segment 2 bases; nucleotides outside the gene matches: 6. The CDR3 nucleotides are TGTGCCAGCAGCCAAGAGGAGACTAGCTTTCAAGAGACCCAGTACTTC. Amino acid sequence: CASSQEETSFQETQYF.

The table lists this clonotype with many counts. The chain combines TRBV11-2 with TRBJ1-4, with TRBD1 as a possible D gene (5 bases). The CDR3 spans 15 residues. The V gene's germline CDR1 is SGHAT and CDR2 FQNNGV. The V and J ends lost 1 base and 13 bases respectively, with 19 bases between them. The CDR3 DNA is TGTGCCAGCAGCTTAGGACAGACCGAGATGGGCAGACTGTTTTTT. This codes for CASSLGQTEMGRLFF.

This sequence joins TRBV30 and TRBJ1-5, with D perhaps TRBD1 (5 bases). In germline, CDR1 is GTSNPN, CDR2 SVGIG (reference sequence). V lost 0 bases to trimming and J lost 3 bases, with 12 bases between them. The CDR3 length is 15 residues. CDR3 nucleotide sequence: TGTGCCTGGAGTGTACTGGGGGGAACCAATCAGCCCCAGCATTTT. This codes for CAWSVLGGTNQPQHF.